One sample yielded the 24 T cell receptor beta chains listed below, sequenced in a study of blood T cell repertoires in COVID-19. Data came from immunoSEQ multiplex PCR; TCRdb stores just in-frame clones and leaves some out. The sample carries roughly 130,000 clones, approximately 80% recorded once. Sample: PBMCs or T cells enriched from blood (not recorded which). The source of these receptors is a man over 45 who had recovered from COVID-19.

This chain links TRBV6-5 with TRBJ1-1; TRBD1 agrees at 7 bases. This CDR3 has 15 residues. CDR1 is MNHEY, CDR2 SVGAGI, per germline. J was trimmed by 1 base and V by 6 bases; bases with no gene match: 8. The CDR3 is CASREKDRTNTEAFF. The CDR3 coding sequence is TGTGCCAGCAGAGAGAAGGACAGGACGAACACTGAAGCTTTCTTT.

V is TRBV19 and J is TRBJ1-2; D is perhaps TRBD1 (6 bases). The V gene's germline CDR1 is LNHDA and CDR2 SQIVND (reference sequence). There are 11 residues in the CDR3. V was clipped by 7 bases and J by 6 bases, with 9 bases between them. CDR3 coding DNA: TGTGCCAGTAACACAGGGCATGGCTACACCTTC. This sequence encodes CASNTGHGYTF. The full variable domain, with the rest looked up from reference TRBV19 and TRBJ1-2, is DGGITQSPKYLFRKEGQNVTLSCEQNLNHDAMYWYRQDPGQGLRLIYYSQIVNDFQKGDIAEGYSVSREKKESFPLTVTSAQKNPTAFYLCASNTGHGYTFGSGTRLTVV.

This chain connects TRBV11-3 to TRBJ2-5, with D tentatively TRBD1 (8 bases). The CDR3 has 16 residues. V was cut by 3 bases and J by 5 bases, with 19 bases left in between. CDR1 is SGHNT and CDR2 is YENEEA in the germline V gene. The CDR3 reads CASSFGVQGGIETQYF. For the CDR3, the DNA is TGTGCCAGCAGCTTCGGGGTACAGGGGGGGATCGAGACCCAGTACTTC.

The chain uses TRBV10-3 and TRBJ1-1; D unresolved. This CDR3 contains 16 residues. Trimming took off 3 bases at V and 1 base at J, with 15 bases between the two ends. CDR1 is ENHRY, CDR2 SYGVKD, per germline. This CDR3 is CAISDQFNRGNTEAFF. The CDR3 bases are TGTGCCATCAGTGACCAATTTAATAGAGGGAACACTGAAGCTTTCTTT.

V gene TRBV7-2 combines with J gene TRBJ1-4; D call uncertain. V gave up 1 base and J gave up 7 bases, with 13 bases separating them. Germline CDR1 SGHTA, CDR2 FQGNSA. The CDR3 extends over 15 amino acids. Here the CDR3 DNA reads TGTGCCAGCAGCTTAGTGAGGGAGGCGGGTGAAAAACTGTTTTTT. Translating gives CASSLVREAGEKLFF.

The J gene is TRBJ1-5, the V gene TRBV6-5; weak D call: TRBD1 (5 bases). The CDR3 covers 15 residues. Trimming left V 6 bases short and J 2 bases short, with 14 bases between. Per the germline V gene, CDR1 is MNHEY and CDR2 is SVGAGI. The CDR3 DNA is TGTGCCAGCAGAGTGGGGCAGGTCGGCAATCAGCCCCAGCATTTT. This sequence encodes CASRVGQVGNQPQHF.

This chain links TRBV5-4 with TRBJ2-7, with 14 positions matching TRBD2. J was trimmed by 3 bases and V by 4 bases; bases with no gene match: 12. Germline assignment: CDR1 SGHNT and CDR2 YYREEE (reference sequence). The CDR3 totals 18 residues. CDR3 nucleotide sequence: TGTGCCAGCAGCCCAACGCCGGGACTAGCGGGGGTTGTCTACGAGCAGTACTTC. Amino acids: CASSPTPGLAGVVYEQYF.

V is TRBV6-5 and J is TRBJ1-2; 8 bases map to TRBD1. CDR1 is MNHEY and CDR2 is SVGAGI in the germline V gene. CDR3 length: 14 residues. J was trimmed by 3 bases and V by 6 bases; bases with no gene match: 6. The CDR3 spells CASSPDRDHYGYTF. In nucleotides, the CDR3 is TGTGCCAGCAGCCCGGACAGGGATCACTATGGCTACACCTTC.

This clone was detected ten times or more. This rearrangement joins TRBV6-2 or TRBV6-3 to TRBJ1-2, with 9 nucleotides matching TRBD1. Trimming took 2 bases from V and 0 from J; bases not matched to a gene: 10. Germline CDR1 MNHEY, CDR2 SVGEGT. The CDR3 contains 18 residues. The CDR3 bases are TGTGCCAGCAGTTACGTCGTGGGACAGGGCCTCACTAACTATGGCTACACCTTC. Translation: CASSYVVGQGLTNYGYTF.

Here the CDR3 DNA reads TGTGCCAGCAGCTCCCGGACAGGGAACACCGGGGAGCTGTTTTTT. This translates into CASSSRTGNTGELFF. The chain joins TRBV7-3 to TRBJ2-2, with TRBD1 matching over 7 bases. Germline-derived CDR1 and CDR2 are SGHTA and FQGTGA. CDR3 size: 15 residues. Losses at the gene ends were 4 bases for V and 1 base for J; bases not matched to a gene: 3.

The chain combines TRBV7-2 with TRBJ2-1, with TRBD2 matching 8 bases. The CDR3 totals 12 residues. V lost 7 bases, J lost 10 bases, and 6 bases stayed unmatched. Germline V gene lookup returns CDR1 SGHTA and CDR2 FQGNSA. The CDR3 here is CASTPGGSEQFF. The CDR3 nucleotides read TGTGCCAGCACCCCGGGAGGGAGCGAGCAGTTCTTC.

V usage is TRBV6-5 and J usage is TRBJ1-1; D is possibly TRBD1 (5 bases). The CDR3 contains 15 residues. Germline CDR1 reads MNHEY; CDR2 reads SVGAGI. V lost 0 bases and J 0 bases, leaving 8 bases between the germline ends. The CDR3 nucleotides are TGTGCCAGCAGTTACTCGGGGGGTATGAACACTGAAGCTTTCTTT. Its translation: CASSYSGGMNTEAFF.

The gene calls are TRBV25-1 and TRBJ2-1; 15 bases map to TRBD2. The CDR3 covers 14 residues. Trimming removed 8 bases from V and 10 bases from J; junction bases left unmatched: 6. Germline V gives CDR1 MGHDK, CDR2 SYGVNS. The CDR3 nucleotides are TGTGCCAGCTTGGGACTAGCGGGGGGAAAGGAGCAGTTCTTC. The encoded protein is CASLGLAGGKEQFF.

This clone was counted a single time. The chain recombines TRBV9 with TRBJ2-5; 9 bases line up with TRBD2. The V gene's germline CDR1 is SGDLS and CDR2 YYNGEE. This CDR3 region has 18 residues. V gave up 0 bases and J gave up 0 bases; unmatched junction bases: 9. CDR3 DNA: TGTGCCAGCAGCGTAGGTCCAGCGGGGGGCGGGAACCAAGAGACCCAGTACTTC. Translation gives CASSVGPAGGGNQETQYF.

This chain links TRBV28 with TRBJ1-5; TRBD1 aligns across 9 bases. This CDR3 contains 16 residues. Germline assignment: CDR1 MDHEN and CDR2 SYDVKM. The trim removed 7 bases at V and 2 bases at J, leaving 9 bases unmatched. The chain's CDR3 is CASNPTGGIGNQPQHF. CDR3 coding DNA: TGTGCCAGCAACCCGACAGGGGGTATAGGCAATCAGCCCCAGCATTTT.

The rearrangement joins TRBV9 to TRBJ1-4; TRBD1 matches at 7 bases. Trimming removed 4 bases from V and 0 bases from J; junction bases left unmatched: 9. Looked up from germline, CDR1 is SGDLS and CDR2 is YYNGEE. This CDR3 contains 17 residues. Written as DNA, the CDR3 is TGTGCCAGCAGCCCAGGGGGTGGGGCAGCAACTAATGAAAAACTGTTTTTT. It specifies CASSPGGGAATNEKLFF.

The V and J genes are TRBV7-9 and TRBJ1-2; 7 positions match TRBD1. After removal of 7 bases from V and 4 bases from J, the junction contained 6 bases not matched to a gene. The germline V gene has CDR1 SEHNR and CDR2 FQNEAQ (reference sequence). This CDR3 is built from 13 residues. DNA for the CDR3: TGTGCCAGCACCCGGGACAGCCCCTATGGCTACACCTTC. Its protein is CASTRDSPYGYTF.

This chain links TRBV5-1 with TRBJ1-5; D possibly corresponds to TRBD1 (5 bases). V gave up 0 bases and J gave up 5 bases, with 9 bases separating them. CDR3 size: 14 residues. CDR1 is SGHRS, CDR2 YFSETQ, per germline. The CDR3 protein is CASSLDQGDQPQHF. CDR3 bases: TGCGCCAGCAGCTTGGACCAGGGCGATCAGCCCCAGCATTTT.

The rearrangement joins TRBV2 to TRBJ1-3; 9 bases align to TRBD1. This CDR3 comprises 15 residues. Trimming cost V 1 base and J 3 bases; bases outside gene matches: 1. Per germline, CDR1 SNHLY and CDR2 FYNNEI. The CDR3 protein is CASSEGGQGGNTIYF. The CDR3, as DNA: TGTGCCAGCAGTGAAGGGGGACAGGGTGGAAACACCATATATTTT.

V usage is TRBV30 and J usage is TRBJ2-5; D is uncertain. The CDR3 loop spans 12 amino acids. The germline V gene has CDR1 GTSNPN and CDR2 SVGIG (reference sequence). V lost 3 bases, J lost 2 bases, and 7 bases lay in between. For the CDR3, the DNA is TGTGCCTGGAGGGGCGCGCAAGAGACCCAGTACTTC. This encodes CAWRGAQETQYF.

The genes are TRBV6-2 or TRBV6-3 and TRBJ2-3; possible D gene TRBD1, 6 bases. Trimming took off 5 bases at V and 2 bases at J, with 11 bases between the two ends. In germline, CDR1 is MNHEY, CDR2 SVGEGT. The CDR3 totals 14 residues. The DNA of the CDR3 is TGTGCCAGCAGTCTCGGACAGTTCACAGATACGCAGTATTTT. The encoded protein is CASSLGQFTDTQYF.

This chain uses TRBV18 with TRBJ1-3; perhaps TRBD1 as D (6 bases). Germline V gene sequence: CDR1 KGHSH, CDR2 LQKENI. CDR3 length: 13 residues. Trimming left V 6 bases short and J 0 bases short, with 6 bases between. This CDR3 is CASSDSSGNTIYF. The CDR3 nucleotides are TGTGCCAGCTCGGACAGCTCTGGAAACACCATATATTTT.

This clone was found once. The chain carries TRBV5-6 and TRBJ1-3; the D is unclear. Trimming left V 9 bases short and J 1 base short, with 14 bases between. The CDR3 length is 14 residues. Germline V lookup: CDR1 SGHDT, CDR2 YYEEEE. The CDR3 DNA sequence: TGTGCCACCTCGGGTAGCCATTCTGGAAACACCATATATTTT. Translated: CATSGSHSGNTIYF.

This clone turned up a few times. The rearrangement uses TRBV5-4 and TRBJ2-5, with a weak D call TRBD2 (6 bases). V was pared by 3 bases and J by 3 bases, with 15 bases between. This CDR3 is 15 amino acids long. CDR1 and CDR2 (germline): SGHNT, YYREEE (reference sequence). CDR3 in DNA: TGTGCCAGCAGCTCTCATAGCGGCAGGGAAGAGACCCAGTACTTC. Its protein product is CASSSHSGREETQYF.